Following are 8 T cell receptor beta chains from one sample sequenced in a study of OX40 agonist ivuxolimab in advanced cancers. Method: immunoSEQ multiplex PCR; TCRdb's copy keeps in-frame clones and lacks some. The sample contains some 68,000 clones, roughly nine tenths of which appear only once. The specimen was CD4+ or CD8+ T cells sorted from blood, collected in a trial of the OX40 agonist ivuxolimab. These receptors were obtained from an adult with an advanced solid tumor such as melanoma, head and neck, liver or kidney cancer.

The V and J genes are TRBV2 and TRBJ1-1; possible D gene TRBD1, 6 bases. This CDR3 has 13 amino acids. CDR1 and CDR2 (germline): SNHLY, FYNNEI. Trimming pared 6 bases from V and 1 base from J, leaving 9 bases between. Here the CDR3 DNA reads TGTGCCAGCAGGCTGGACAGGAACACTGAAGCTTTCTTT. Residues: CASRLDRNTEAFF. The full variable domain, completed using reference TRBV2 and TRBJ1-1, is EPEVTQTPSHQVTQMGQEVILRCVPISNHLYFYWYRQILGQKVEFLVSFYNNEISEKSEIFDDQFSVERPDGSNFTLKIRSTKLEDSAMYFCASRLDRNTEAFFGQGTRLTVV.

For the CDR3, the DNA is TGTGCCAGCAGCTTGGGACGGCAGAACACTGAAGCTTTCTTT. This encodes CASSLGRQNTEAFF. The chain combines TRBV7-2 with TRBJ1-1; TRBD1 is a possible D gene (5 bases). The CDR3 extends over 14 amino acids. Trimming removed 3 bases from V and 1 base from J, with 9 bases in between. CDR1 is SGHTA and CDR2 is FQGNSA in the germline V gene.

The V gene is TRBV14, the J gene TRBJ1-1; a possible D gene is TRBD1 (6 bases). Germline CDR1 and CDR2: SGHDN and FVKESK. Trimming stripped 3 bases from V and 4 bases from J, with 21 bases between. The CDR3 length is 17 residues. CDR3 bases: TGTGCCAGCAGCCAGGTCCGGGACCACAGGGAAAGCACTGAAGCTTTCTTT. Protein product: CASSQVRDHRESTEAFF. The variable domain in full, with the rest retrieved from reference TRBV14 and TRBJ1-1, is EAGVTQFPSHSVIEKGQTVTLRCDPISGHDNLYWYRRVMGKEIKFLLHFVKESKQDESGMPNNRFLAERTGGTYSTLKVQPAELEDSGVYFCASSQVRDHRESTEAFFGQGTRLTVV.

This chain joins TRBV7-2 and TRBJ2-3, with TRBD2 as a possible D gene (6 bases). This CDR3 comprises 15 residues. The V end lost 1 base, the J end lost 6 bases, and 14 bases lay between the germline ends. The germline V gene has CDR1 SGHTA and CDR2 FQGNSA. The CDR3 DNA reads as TGTGCCAGCAGCTTAGGTAGCGGACCCCCGGATACGCAGTATTTT. This gives the protein CASSLGSGPPDTQYF.

CDR3 sequence reads: CASSLQPGGLSSEQYF. DNA of the CDR3: TGCGCCAGCAGCTTGCAACCGGGAGGGTTAAGCTCCGAGCAGTACTTC. The chain has TRBV5-1 and TRBJ2-7; 8 bases map to TRBD2. The CDR3 sequence is 16 residues long. CDR1 SGHRS and CDR2 YFSETQ come from the germline V gene. The V segment lost 1 base and the J segment 6 bases; nucleotides outside the gene matches: 12.

The chain joins TRBV29-1 to TRBJ2-2; 9 positions match TRBD1. CDR3 length: 14 amino acids. Per germline, CDR1 SQVTM and CDR2 ANQGSEA. Trimming cost V 3 bases and J 1 base; bases outside gene matches: 0. The CDR3 DNA sequence: TGCAGCGTTGAGGGACAGGGGAACACCGGGGAGCTGTTTTTT. Protein sequence: CSVEGQGNTGELFF.

With respect to this clone: The same CDR3 arises from other DNA sequences in this sample as well. The chain couples TRBV5-4 to TRBJ2-7; 8 bases map to TRBD1. From germline, CDR1 is SGHNT and CDR2 YYREEE (reference sequence). Germline trimming cut 0 bases from V and 1 base from J; bases unmatched to any gene: 0. This CDR3 region has 14 residues. CDR3 residues: CASSLDRGSYEQYF. The CDR3 coding sequence is TGTGCCAGCAGCTTGGACAGGGGGTCCTACGAGCAGTACTTC.

The gene calls are TRBV5-4 and TRBJ1-1; the D is unclear. Germline V gene data show CDR1 as SGHNT and CDR2 as YYREEE (reference sequence). The CDR3 extends over 14 amino acids. V was pared by 4 bases and J by 0 bases, with 10 bases between. The CDR3 protein is CASSVPELNTEAFF. The CDR3 nucleotides are TGTGCCAGCAGCGTCCCAGAACTGAACACTGAAGCTTTCTTT.